This T cell receptor beta chain was obtained from a study of T cells in Graves' hyperthyroidism and ophthalmopathy. Amplification yielded TCR beta CDR3 regions, with RNA transcripts as the source. In the first-round RT-PCR of the TCR CDR3, the HTBI primer set was used. TCRdb reanalysed the multiplex PCR reads using MiXCR and keeps one entry per CDR3 protein. The table includes hundreds of thousands of distinct CDR3 sequences, approximately 42% detected once. Study-level findings and limits: Appearing also in blood were most of the thyroid clonotypes expanded above 0.001.

Not enrolled were patients with uncontrolled infection, other autoimmune disease, pregnancy or lactation. The V gene end was trimmed by 4 bases and the J gene end by 11 bases; junction bases not matched to a gene: 14. The CDR3 runs 15 residues. Germline V lookup: CDR1 DFQATT, CDR2 SNEGSKA (reference sequence). Only a few counts were recorded for this clonotype. Antigen: not known. The chain carries TRBV20-1 and TRBJ1-1, with 12 bases lining up with TRBD1. This clonotype was sampled from an adult man with Graves' disease, either hyperthyroidism or ophthalmopathy (not recorded which). Sequenced sample: peripheral blood or thyroid tissue (not recorded which). The CDR3 region has the DNA TGCAGTGCTATATGGCGGGGACAGGGGGCGGATGGTGCTTTCTTT. Translation: CSAIWRGQGADGAFF.